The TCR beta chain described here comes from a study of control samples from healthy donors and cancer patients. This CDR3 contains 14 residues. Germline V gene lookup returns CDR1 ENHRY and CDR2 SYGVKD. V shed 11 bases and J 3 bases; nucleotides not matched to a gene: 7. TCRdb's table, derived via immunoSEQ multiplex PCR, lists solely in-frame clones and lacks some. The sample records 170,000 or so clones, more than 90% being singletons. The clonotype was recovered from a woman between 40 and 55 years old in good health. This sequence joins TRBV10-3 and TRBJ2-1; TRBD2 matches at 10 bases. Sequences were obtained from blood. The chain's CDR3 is CASSSGGGYNEQFF. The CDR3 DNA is TGTGCCTCTTCTAGCGGGGGCGGCTACAATGAGCAGTTCTTC.